The 13 T cell receptor beta chains below come from one sample, sequenced in a study of cytomegalovirus exposure and HLA in healthy donors. PCR amplification relied on 60 Vbeta primers (plus 13 Jbeta primers). Profiled with immunoSEQ multiplex PCR; TCRdb holds only in-frame clones, not every one. The table includes some 140,000 clones, approximately 80% detected once. Material for sequencing was PBMCs. The receptors derive from a man aged 25 to 40 in good health and CMV-seronegative.

The chain has TRBV13 and TRBJ2-1; 11 bases match TRBD2. The CDR3 runs to 17 residues. The trim removed 1 base at V and 4 bases at J, leaving 6 bases unmatched. Germline V gives CDR1 PRHDT, CDR2 FYEKMQ (reference sequence). CDR3 bases: TGTGCCAGCAGCTTAGTCACTAGCGGGAGTATATACAATGAGCAGTTCTTC. It specifies CASSLVTSGSIYNEQFF.

This clone was counted between two and nine times. The genes are TRBV4-2 and TRBJ1-1; 10 bases match TRBD1. J was trimmed by 6 bases and V by 1 base; bases with no gene match: 17. Germline assignment: CDR1 LGHNA and CDR2 YNFKEQ. This CDR3 is built from 19 residues. The CDR3 protein is CASSQGGSETGGFRAEAFF. CDR3 sequence (DNA): TGTGCCAGCAGCCAAGGTGGGTCCGAGACAGGGGGCTTTAGGGCTGAAGCTTTCTTT.

The chain carries TRBV5-1 and TRBJ1-5; TRBD1 might be the D (5 bases). Trimming shortened V by 4 bases and J by 2 bases, and 13 bases separated the two germline ends. Germline CDR1 is SGHRS and CDR2 is YFSETQ. The CDR3 has 15 residues. CDR3 DNA sequence: TGCGCCAGCAGCCCCAATGGAGGGGGCAATCAGCCCCAGCATTTT. As protein: CASSPNGGGNQPQHF.

This chain uses TRBV6-1 with TRBJ1-6, with 9 bases that match TRBD1. The CDR3 length is 18 residues. V dropped 4 bases and J dropped 6; count of bases not matched to a gene: 13. The germline V gene has CDR1 MNHNS and CDR2 SASEGT. Written as DNA, the CDR3 is TGTGCCAGCAGTGGTCCCCGGGACAGGGTGCGTCGTAATTCACCCCTCCACTTT. Translating it yields CASSGPRDRVRRNSPLHF.

The rearrangement links TRBV5-1 to TRBJ2-1; the match to TRBD2 covers 10 bases. The CDR3 runs to 15 residues. V dropped 5 bases and J dropped 5; count of bases not matched to a gene: 7. Germline V lookup: CDR1 SGHRS, CDR2 YFSETQ. For the CDR3, the DNA is TGCGCCAGCAGATCACTAGCGGGATGGGACAATGAGCAGTTCTTC. The encoded protein is CASRSLAGWDNEQFF.

This rearrangement joins TRBV19 to TRBJ1-5; 8 bases match TRBD1. This CDR3 comprises 17 residues. Germline assignment: CDR1 LNHDA and CDR2 SQIVND (reference sequence). The ends lost 3 bases at V and 0 bases at J; junction bases unmatched: 7. The CDR3 here is CASSITGGQHSNQPQHF. CDR3 coding DNA: TGTGCCAGTAGTATTACAGGGGGTCAACATAGCAATCAGCCCCAGCATTTT. Full variable domain (remainder filled in from reference TRBV19 and TRBJ1-5): DGGITQSPKYLFRKEGQNVTLSCEQNLNHDAMYWYRQDPGQGLRLIYYSQIVNDFQKGDIAEGYSVSREKKESFPLTVTSAQKNPTAFYLCASSITGGQHSNQPQHFGDGTRLSIL.

The chain links TRBV9 to TRBJ1-2; TRBD1 matches 10 bases. The germline V gene has CDR1 SGDLS and CDR2 YYNGEE. The CDR3 length is 17 residues. With V trimmed by 4 bases and J by 4 bases, 13 bases remained unmatched. The CDR3 sequence is CASSLSPGTGDSYGYTF. CDR3 in DNA: TGTGCCAGCAGCCTCTCTCCCGGGACAGGGGACAGCTATGGCTACACCTTC.

J is TRBJ1-2 and V is TRBV7-9; unclear D gene. Germline CDR1 reads SEHNR; CDR2 reads FQNEAQ (reference sequence). This CDR3 is built from 12 residues. CDR3: CSSSGFNYGYTF. Written as DNA, the CDR3 is TGTTCCTCGTCGGGGTTCAACTATGGCTACACCTTC.

The chain recombines TRBV7-8 with TRBJ2-2; TRBD1 matches at 10 bases. This CDR3 spans 17 amino acids. The V and J ends lost 5 bases and 6 bases, in that order; junction bases with no gene match: 12. The germline CDR1 and CDR2 sequences are SGHVS and FQNEAQ. CDR3 bases: TGTGCCAGCAGCCCGATTTCGGGACAGGGGTCGGCCGGGGAGCTGTTTTTT. It specifies CASSPISGQGSAGELFF.

This rearrangement joins TRBV6-5 to TRBJ1-2; possible D gene TRBD1, 5 bases. V shed 5 bases and J shed 0 bases, with 10 bases lying between them. CDR3 size: 14 residues. CDR1 is MNHEY, CDR2 SVGAGI, per germline. CDR3 amino acids: CASSRGTPNYGYTF. In DNA, the CDR3 is TGTGCCAGCAGTCGGGGGACCCCTAACTATGGCTACACCTTC.

The V and J genes are TRBV9 and TRBJ2-3, with D perhaps TRBD1 (5 bases). The CDR3 loop spans 15 amino acids. V shed 0 bases and J shed 6 bases, with 14 bases lying between them. CDR1 and CDR2 from the germline V gene are SGDLS and YYNGEE. CDR3 amino acids: CASSVAGGAGDTQYF. CDR3 DNA: TGTGCCAGCAGCGTAGCCGGCGGAGCAGGGGATACGCAGTATTTT.

This chain connects TRBV11-2 to TRBJ2-7, with D perhaps matching TRBD2 (5 bases). The V end lost 3 bases, the J end lost 1 base, and 7 bases lay between the germline ends. There are 13 residues in the CDR3. Germline values: CDR1 SGHAT, CDR2 FQNNGV. The CDR3 reads CASSFGGSYEQYF. Here the CDR3 DNA reads TGTGCCAGCAGCTTCGGAGGTTCCTACGAGCAGTACTTC. Drawing the rest from reference TRBV11-2 and TRBJ2-7, the complete variable domain is EAGVAQSPRYKIIEKRQSVAFWCNPISGHATLYWYQQILGQGPKLLIQFQNNGVVDDSQLPKDRFSAERLKGVDSTLKIQPAKLEDSAVYLCASSFGGSYEQYFGPGTRLTVT.

The chain joins TRBV6-5 to TRBJ1-1; D unresolved. CDR3 length: 14 residues. Looked up from germline, CDR1 is MNHEY and CDR2 is SVGAGI. V was trimmed by 2 bases and J by 4 bases, leaving 11 bases between them. The chain's CDR3 is CASSYDGLGTEAFF. As DNA, the CDR3 is TGTGCCAGCAGTTACGACGGGTTGGGCACTGAAGCTTTCTTT.